The sequence of this T cell receptor beta chain was determined in a study of identifying expanded T cells in peripheral blood. The length of the CDR3 is 15 residues. Germline CDR1 KGHSH, CDR2 LQKENI. V was trimmed by 2 bases and J by 4 bases, leaving 15 bases between them. Sequencing used immunoSEQ multiplex PCR; TCRdb keeps in-frame clones, though not all of them. The data contain over 80,000 clones, approximately 86% of them singletons. This sequence was found in a person between 18 and 75 years old in good health. What was sequenced was blood. The chain links TRBV18 to TRBJ2-7; perhaps TRBD2 as D (5 bases). The CDR3 DNA reads TGTGCCAGCTCACCAAGTCGGAGGTTCGGATACGAGCAGTACTTC. It specifies CASSPSRRFGYEQYF.